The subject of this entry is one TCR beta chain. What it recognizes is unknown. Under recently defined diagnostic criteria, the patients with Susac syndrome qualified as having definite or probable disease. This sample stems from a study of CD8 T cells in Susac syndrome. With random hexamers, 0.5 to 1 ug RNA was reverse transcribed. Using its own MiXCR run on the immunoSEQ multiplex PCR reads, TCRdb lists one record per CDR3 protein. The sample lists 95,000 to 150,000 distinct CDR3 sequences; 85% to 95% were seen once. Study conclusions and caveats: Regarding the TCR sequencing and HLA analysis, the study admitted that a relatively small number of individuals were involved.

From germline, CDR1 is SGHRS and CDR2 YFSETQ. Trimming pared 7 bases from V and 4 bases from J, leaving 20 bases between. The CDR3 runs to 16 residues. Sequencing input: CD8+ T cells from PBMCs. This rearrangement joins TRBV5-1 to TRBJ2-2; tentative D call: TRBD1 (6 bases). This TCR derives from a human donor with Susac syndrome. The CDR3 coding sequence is TGCGCCAGCTCCCTGGGGCAGGGGCTAATCACCGGGGAGCTGTTTTTT. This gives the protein CASSLGQGLITGELFF.